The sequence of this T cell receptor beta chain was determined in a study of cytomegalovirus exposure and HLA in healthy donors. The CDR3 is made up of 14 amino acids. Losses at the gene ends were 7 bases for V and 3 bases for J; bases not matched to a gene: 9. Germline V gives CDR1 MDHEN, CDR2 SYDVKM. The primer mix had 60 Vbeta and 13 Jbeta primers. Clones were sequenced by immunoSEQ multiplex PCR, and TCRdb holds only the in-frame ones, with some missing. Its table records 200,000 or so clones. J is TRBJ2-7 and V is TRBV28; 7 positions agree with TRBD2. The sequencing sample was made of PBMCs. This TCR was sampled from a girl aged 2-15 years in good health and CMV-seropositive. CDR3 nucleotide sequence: TGTGCCAGCATTAAGGGAGGGAGGAACTACGAGCAGTACTTC. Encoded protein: CASIKGGRNYEQYF.